This T cell receptor beta chain was observed in a study of blood T cell repertoires in COVID-19. Germline V CDR1 and CDR2: SGHTS, YDEGEE. The ends were cut back, 2 bases at V and 0 bases at J, with 5 bases in the middle. The CDR3 runs 14 residues. Here immunoSEQ multiplex PCR was the method, and the copy in TCRdb shows in-frame clones only, minus some. The repertoire has around 35,000 clones, 70% to 90% of them found once; the top ten carry roughly 44%. The source is a human donor in a cohort sampled during active COVID-19. The chain carries TRBV5-8 and TRBJ1-4, with D possibly matching TRBD1 (5 bases). The sequenced sample consisted of peripheral blood. The DNA for the CDR3 is TGTGCCAGCAGCTTCAGGGCAACTAATGAAAAACTGTTTTTT. Encoded protein: CASSFRATNEKLFF.